This T cell receptor beta chain emerged from a study of T cells in Graves' hyperthyroidism and ophthalmopathy. The V end was cut by 1 base, the J end by 3 bases, with 11 bases between. This CDR3 contains 15 residues. Germline V gene data show CDR1 as SGHTA and CDR2 as FQGTGA. It was RNA transcripts that yielded the amplified TCR beta CDR3 regions. Primed by the HTBI set, a first-round RT-PCR was run on the TCR CDR3. TCRdb re-called the multiplex PCR reads with MiXCR, one entry per CDR3 protein. The table records around 480,000 distinct CDR3 sequences, over 13% of them present only once. This clonotype was picked up many times.

This chain connects TRBV7-3 to TRBJ2-3; possible D gene TRBD2, 6 bases. The TCR originated in a woman between 18 and 29 years old with Graves' hyperthyroidism. The sample taken for sequencing was blood. CDR3 DNA: TGTGCCAGCAGCTTAAATCCCCTAGCGACAGATACGCAGTATTTT. The encoded protein is CASSLNPLATDTQYF.